This T cell receptor beta chain was retrieved from a study of breast tumors, draining lymph nodes, adjacent tissues. Samples came from axillary lymph nodes draining the breast cancer. V lost 3 bases and J 7 bases, leaving 18 bases between the germline ends. Germline values: CDR1 DFQATT, CDR2 SNEGSKA (reference sequence). The CDR3 consists of 14 residues. TCRdb ran MiXCR on the multiplex PCR reads and lists one entry per CDR3 protein. The sample consists of around 130,000 distinct CDR3 sequences, approximately 21% of them appearing once. This clonotype was recorded a few times. Since a much larger clone is just one base distant, this may be a read error.

V usage is TRBV20-1 and J usage is TRBJ2-5; TRBD1 might be the D (5 bases). The clonotype comes from a female donor with breast cancer. Some clones in this sample may be carry-over from other donors' samples. Material: axillary lymph node tissue. The CDR3 is CSASRLSREGTQYF. The CDR3 coding sequence is TGCAGTGCTAGTAGGCTCTCCAGGGAAGGGACCCAGTACTTC.